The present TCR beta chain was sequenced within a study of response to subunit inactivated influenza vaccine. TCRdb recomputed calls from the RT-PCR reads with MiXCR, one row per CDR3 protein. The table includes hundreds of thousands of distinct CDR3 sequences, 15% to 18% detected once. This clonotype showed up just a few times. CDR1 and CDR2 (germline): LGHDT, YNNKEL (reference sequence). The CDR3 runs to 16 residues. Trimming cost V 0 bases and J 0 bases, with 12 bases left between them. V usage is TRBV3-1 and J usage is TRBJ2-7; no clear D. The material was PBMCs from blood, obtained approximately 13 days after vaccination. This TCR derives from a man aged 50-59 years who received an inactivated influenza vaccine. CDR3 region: CASSQEASWSSYEQYF. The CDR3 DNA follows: TGTGCCAGCAGCCAAGAAGCCAGTTGGAGCTCCTACGAGCAGTACTTC.